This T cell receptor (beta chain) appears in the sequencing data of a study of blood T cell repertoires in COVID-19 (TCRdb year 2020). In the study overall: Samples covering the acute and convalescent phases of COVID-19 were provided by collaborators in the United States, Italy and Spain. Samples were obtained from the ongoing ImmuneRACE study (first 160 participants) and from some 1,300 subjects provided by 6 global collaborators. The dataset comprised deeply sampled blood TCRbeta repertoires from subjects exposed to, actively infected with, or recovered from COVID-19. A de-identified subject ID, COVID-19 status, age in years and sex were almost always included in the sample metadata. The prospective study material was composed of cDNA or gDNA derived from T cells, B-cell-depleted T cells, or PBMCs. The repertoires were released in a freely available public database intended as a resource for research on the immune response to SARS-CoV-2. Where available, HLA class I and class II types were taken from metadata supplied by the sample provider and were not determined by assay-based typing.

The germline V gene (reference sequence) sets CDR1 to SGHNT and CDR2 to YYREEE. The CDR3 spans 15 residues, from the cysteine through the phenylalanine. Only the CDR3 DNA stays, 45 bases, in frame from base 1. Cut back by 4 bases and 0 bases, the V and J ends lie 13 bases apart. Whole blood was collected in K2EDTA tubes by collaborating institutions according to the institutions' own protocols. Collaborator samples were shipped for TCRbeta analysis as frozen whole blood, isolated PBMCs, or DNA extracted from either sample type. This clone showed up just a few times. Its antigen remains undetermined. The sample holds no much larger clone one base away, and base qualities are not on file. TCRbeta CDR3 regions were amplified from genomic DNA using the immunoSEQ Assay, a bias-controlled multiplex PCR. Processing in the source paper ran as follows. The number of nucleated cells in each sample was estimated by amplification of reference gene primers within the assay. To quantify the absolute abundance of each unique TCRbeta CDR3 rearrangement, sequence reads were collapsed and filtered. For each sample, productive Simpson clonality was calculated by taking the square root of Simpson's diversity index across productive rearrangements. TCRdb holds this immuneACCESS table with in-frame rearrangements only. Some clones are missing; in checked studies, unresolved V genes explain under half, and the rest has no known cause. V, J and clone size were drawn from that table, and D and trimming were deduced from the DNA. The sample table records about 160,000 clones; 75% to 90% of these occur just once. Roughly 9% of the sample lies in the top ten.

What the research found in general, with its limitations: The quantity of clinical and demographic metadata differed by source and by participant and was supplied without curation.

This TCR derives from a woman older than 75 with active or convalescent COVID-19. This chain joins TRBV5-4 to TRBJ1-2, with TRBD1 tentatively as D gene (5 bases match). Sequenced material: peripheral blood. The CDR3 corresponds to CASSPSGGANYGYTF. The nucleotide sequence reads TGTGCCAGCAGCCCCTCGGGGGGGGCTAACTATGGCTACACCTTC.